Each of the 2 T cell receptor beta chains below was sequenced from the same sample in a study of shared clonotypes between healthy human individuals (dated by TCRdb to about 2020). Library prep was done by the immunoSEQ multiplex PCR assay. The source is immuneACCESS, and TCRdb retained only in-frame sequences with V and J called. Part of the clones is not carried over; for the studies checked, unresolved V genes explain less than half of this, and the remainder is unexplained. The sample records more than 400,000 clones, around 80% of which are singletons. The ten largest clones add up to about 11% of the sample. The sequencing sample was made of PBMCs. These TCRs come from a middle-aged woman in good health. Some clones in this sample may be carry-over from other donors' samples.

The rearrangement joins TRBV28 to TRBJ2-7; 14 bases match TRBD2. The CDR3 has 16 residues. V lost 10 bases, J lost 3 bases, and 11 bases stayed unmatched. Looked up from germline, CDR1 is MDHEN and CDR2 is SYDVKM. The CDR3, as DNA: TGTGCCACTCTGGGACTAGCGGGAGTCTTTGGCTACGAGCAGTACTTC. This sequence encodes CATLGLAGVFGYEQYF.

The chain combines TRBV6-1 with TRBJ2-2; no firm D call. The CDR3 length is 15 residues. Trimming shortened V by 3 bases and J by 2 bases, and 10 bases separated the two germline ends. Per germline, CDR1 MNHNS and CDR2 SASEGT. CDR3 DNA: TGTGCCAGCAGTGACGAAGTGGAAAACACCGGGGAGCTGTTTTTT. Its translation is CASSDEVENTGELFF.